This T cell receptor (beta chain) was found in a study of T cells in Graves' hyperthyroidism and ophthalmopathy. TCR beta CDR3 regions were amplified from RNA transcripts. Carried out on the TCR CDR3, a first-round RT-PCR used the HTBI primer set. TCRdb fed the multiplex PCR reads into MiXCR, producing one record per CDR3 protein. Of about 510,000 distinct CDR3 sequences in the sample, about 46% are singletons; the top ten hold approximately 44%. Diagnostic decisions used clinical symptoms, serum thyroxine and TRAb, thyroid ultrasound and orbital computed tomography. The sample holds many counts of this clonotype. The junction differs from germline at one of its ends, possibly a read error. This TCR derives from an adult woman with Graves' disease, either hyperthyroidism or ophthalmopathy (not recorded which). Sequencing used peripheral blood or thyroid tissue (not recorded which).

CDR3 DNA: TGTGCCGGCAGCTTCACTAGCGGGCAAGAGACCCAGTACTTC. Translated: CAGSFTSGQETQYF. J is TRBJ2-5 and V is TRBV7-2; 9 bases are a match to TRBD2. This CDR3 is built from 14 residues. Germline CDR1 reads SGHTA; CDR2 reads FQGNSA. Full variable domain (outside the CDR3, taken from reference TRBV7-2 and TRBJ2-5): GAGVSQSPSNKVTEKGKDVELRCDPISGHTALYWYRQSLGQGLEFLIYFQGNSAPDKSGLPSDRFSAERTGGSVSTLTIQRTQQEDSAVYLCAGSFTSGQETQYFGPGTRLLVL.